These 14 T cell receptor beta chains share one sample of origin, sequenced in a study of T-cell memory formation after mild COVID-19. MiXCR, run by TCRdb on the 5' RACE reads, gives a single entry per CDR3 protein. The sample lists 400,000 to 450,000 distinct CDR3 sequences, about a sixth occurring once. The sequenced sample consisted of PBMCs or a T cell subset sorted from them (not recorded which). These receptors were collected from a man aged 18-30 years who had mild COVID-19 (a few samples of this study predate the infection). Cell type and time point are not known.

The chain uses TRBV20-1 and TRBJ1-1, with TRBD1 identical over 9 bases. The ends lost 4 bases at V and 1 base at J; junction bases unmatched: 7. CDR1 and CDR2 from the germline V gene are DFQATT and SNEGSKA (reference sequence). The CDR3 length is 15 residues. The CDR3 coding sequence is TGCAGTGCTACCACTCCGGGACAGGGGAACACTGAAGCTTTCTTT. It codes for CSATTPGQGNTEAFF.

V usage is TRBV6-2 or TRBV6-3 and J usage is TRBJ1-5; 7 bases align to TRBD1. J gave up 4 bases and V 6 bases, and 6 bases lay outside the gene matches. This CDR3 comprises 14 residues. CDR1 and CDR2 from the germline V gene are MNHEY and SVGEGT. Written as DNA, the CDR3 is TGTGCCAGCAGCGGACAGGTACCAAATCAGCCCCAGCATTTT. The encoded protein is CASSGQVPNQPQHF.

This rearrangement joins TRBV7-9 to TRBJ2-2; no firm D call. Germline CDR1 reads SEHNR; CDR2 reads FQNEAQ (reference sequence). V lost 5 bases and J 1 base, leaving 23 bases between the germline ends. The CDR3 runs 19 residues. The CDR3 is CASSLKESFWTKNTGELFF. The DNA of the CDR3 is TGTGCCAGCAGCCTAAAGGAATCCTTTTGGACGAAGAACACCGGGGAGCTGTTTTTT.

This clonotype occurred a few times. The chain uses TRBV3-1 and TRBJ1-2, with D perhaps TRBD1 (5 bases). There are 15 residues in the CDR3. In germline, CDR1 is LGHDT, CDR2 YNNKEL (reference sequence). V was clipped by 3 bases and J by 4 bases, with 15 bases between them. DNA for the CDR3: TGTGCCAGCAGCCACCGGACGATAAGGGGCTATGGCTACACCTTC. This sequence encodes CASSHRTIRGYGYTF.

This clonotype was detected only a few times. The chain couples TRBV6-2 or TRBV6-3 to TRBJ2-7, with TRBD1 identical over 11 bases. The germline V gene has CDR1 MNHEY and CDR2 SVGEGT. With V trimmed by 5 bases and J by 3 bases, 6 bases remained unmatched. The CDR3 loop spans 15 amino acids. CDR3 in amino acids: CASSPGTGGVYEQYV. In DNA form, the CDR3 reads TGTGCCAGCAGTCCCGGGACAGGGGGAGTCTACGAGCAGTACGTC.

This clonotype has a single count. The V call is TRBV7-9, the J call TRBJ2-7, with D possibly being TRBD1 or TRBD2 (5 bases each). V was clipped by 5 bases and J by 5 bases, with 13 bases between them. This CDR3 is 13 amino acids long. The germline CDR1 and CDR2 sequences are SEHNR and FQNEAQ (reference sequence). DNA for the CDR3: TGTGCCAGCAGCCACCCCCGAGGGGACGAGCAGTACGTC. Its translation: CASSHPRGDEQYV.

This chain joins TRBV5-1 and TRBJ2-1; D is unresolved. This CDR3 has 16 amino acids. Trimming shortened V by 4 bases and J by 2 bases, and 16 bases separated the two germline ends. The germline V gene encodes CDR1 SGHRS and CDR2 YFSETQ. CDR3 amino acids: CASSPAAGYPYNEQFF. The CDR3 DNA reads TGCGCCAGCAGCCCCGCTGCCGGGTATCCCTACAATGAGCAGTTCTTC.

CDR3 amino acids: CASRDRKETQYF. Written as DNA, the CDR3 is TGTGCCAGCCGAGACAGGAAGGAGACCCAGTACTTC. The J gene is TRBJ2-5, the V gene TRBV6-2 or TRBV6-3; D perhaps matches TRBD1 (6 bases). V was clipped by 8 bases and J by 5 bases, with 12 bases between them. Looked up from germline, CDR1 is MNHEY and CDR2 is SVGEGT. This CDR3 has 12 residues.

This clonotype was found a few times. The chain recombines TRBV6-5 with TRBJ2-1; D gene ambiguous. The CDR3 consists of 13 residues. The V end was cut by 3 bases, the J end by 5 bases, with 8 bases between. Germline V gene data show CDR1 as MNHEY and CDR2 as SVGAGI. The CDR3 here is CASSYGADNEQFF. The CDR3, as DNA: TGTGCCAGCAGTTATGGTGCCGACAATGAGCAGTTCTTC.

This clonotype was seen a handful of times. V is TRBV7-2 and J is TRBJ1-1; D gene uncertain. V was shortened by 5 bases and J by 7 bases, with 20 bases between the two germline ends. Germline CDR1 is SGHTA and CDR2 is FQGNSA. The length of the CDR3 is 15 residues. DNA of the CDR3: TGTGCCAGCAGCAGTTTTCGCGGGTCCGCAGGTGAAGCTTTCTTT. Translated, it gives CASSSFRGSAGEAFF. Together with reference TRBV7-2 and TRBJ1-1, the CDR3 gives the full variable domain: GAGVSQSPSNKVTEKGKDVELRCDPISGHTALYWYRQSLGQGLEFLIYFQGNSAPDKSGLPSDRFSAERTGGSVSTLTIQRTQQEDSAVYLCASSSFRGSAGEAFFGQGTRLTVV.

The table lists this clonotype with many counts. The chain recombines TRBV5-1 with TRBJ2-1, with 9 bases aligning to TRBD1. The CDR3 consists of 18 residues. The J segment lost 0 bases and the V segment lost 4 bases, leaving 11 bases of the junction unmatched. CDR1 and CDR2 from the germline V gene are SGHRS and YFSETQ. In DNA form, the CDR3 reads TGCGCCAGCAGCCCCGGGACAGGGCTCCAAAGCTCCTACAATGAGCAGTTCTTC. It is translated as CASSPGTGLQSSYNEQFF.

For the CDR3, the DNA is TGCGCCAGCAGCCAAGATGGGACGGGGAGGGAGCAGTACTTC. Translating it yields CASSQDGTGREQYF. The V call is TRBV4-1, the J call TRBJ2-7, with D possibly TRBD2 on 6 matching bases. CDR1 and CDR2 (germline): MGHRA, YSYEKL. Trimming took off 0 bases at V and 7 bases at J, with 13 bases between the two ends. CDR3 length: 14 amino acids.

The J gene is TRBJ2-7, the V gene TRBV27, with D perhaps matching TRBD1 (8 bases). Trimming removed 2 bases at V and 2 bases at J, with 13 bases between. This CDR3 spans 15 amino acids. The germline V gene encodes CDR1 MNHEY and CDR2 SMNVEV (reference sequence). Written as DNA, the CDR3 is TGTGCCAGCAGTTTAAGCGGGACAGGTACCTACGAGCAGTACTTC. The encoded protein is CASSLSGTGTYEQYF.

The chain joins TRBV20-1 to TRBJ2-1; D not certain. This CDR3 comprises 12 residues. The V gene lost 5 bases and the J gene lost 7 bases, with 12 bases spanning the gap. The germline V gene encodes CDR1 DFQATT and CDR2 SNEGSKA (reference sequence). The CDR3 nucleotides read TGCAGTGCTTCACGGCCGTCGAATGAGCAGTTCTTC. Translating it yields CSASRPSNEQFF.